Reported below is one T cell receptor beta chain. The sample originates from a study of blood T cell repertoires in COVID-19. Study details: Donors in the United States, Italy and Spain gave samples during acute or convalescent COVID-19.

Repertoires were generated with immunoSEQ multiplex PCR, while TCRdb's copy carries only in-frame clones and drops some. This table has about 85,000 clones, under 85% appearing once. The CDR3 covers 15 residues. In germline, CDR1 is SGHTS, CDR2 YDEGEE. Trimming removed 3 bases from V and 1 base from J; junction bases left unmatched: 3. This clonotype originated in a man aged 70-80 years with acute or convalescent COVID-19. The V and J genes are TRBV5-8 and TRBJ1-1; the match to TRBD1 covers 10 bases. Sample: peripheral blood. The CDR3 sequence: CASSWGTGANTEAFF. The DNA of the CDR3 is TGTGCCAGCAGCTGGGGGACAGGGGCGAACACTGAAGCTTTCTTT. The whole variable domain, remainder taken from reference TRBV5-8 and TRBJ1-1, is EAGVTQSPTHLIKTRGQQATLRCSPISGHTSVYWYQQALGLGLQFLLWYDEGEERNRGNFPPRFSGRQFPNYSSELNVNALELEDSALYLCASSWGTGANTEAFFGQGTRLTVV.